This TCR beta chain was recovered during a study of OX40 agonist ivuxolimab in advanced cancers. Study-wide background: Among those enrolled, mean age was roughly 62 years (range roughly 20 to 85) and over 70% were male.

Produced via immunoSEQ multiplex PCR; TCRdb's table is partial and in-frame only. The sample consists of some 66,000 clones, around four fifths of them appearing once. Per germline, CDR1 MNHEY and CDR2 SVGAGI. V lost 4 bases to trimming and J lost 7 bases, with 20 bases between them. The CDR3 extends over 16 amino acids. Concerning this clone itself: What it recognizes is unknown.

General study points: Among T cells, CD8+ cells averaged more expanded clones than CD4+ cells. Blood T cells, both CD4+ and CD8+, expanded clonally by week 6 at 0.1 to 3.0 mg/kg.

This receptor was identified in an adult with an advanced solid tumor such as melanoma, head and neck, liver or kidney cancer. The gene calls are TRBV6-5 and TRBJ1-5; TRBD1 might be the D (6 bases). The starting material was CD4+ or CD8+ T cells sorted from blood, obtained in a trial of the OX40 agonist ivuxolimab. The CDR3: CASSSRTTGFLQPQHF. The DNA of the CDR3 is TGTGCCAGCAGTTCGAGAACTACAGGGTTTTTGCAGCCCCAGCATTTT.